Each of the 22 T cell receptor beta chains below was sequenced from the same sample in a study of cytomegalovirus exposure and HLA in healthy donors. 60 Vbeta and 13 Jbeta primers were used in PCR. Profiling relied on immunoSEQ multiplex PCR, and the TCRdb table lists in-frame clones only, not all of them. This table has some 150,000 clones, roughly 77% appearing once. Specimen: PBMCs. The receptor set was obtained from a man younger than 40 in good health and CMV-seropositive.

This clone was counted a single time. V gene TRBV18 combines with J gene TRBJ2-7; TRBD2 might be the D (5 bases). V was cut by 2 bases and J by 3 bases, with 14 bases left in between. CDR3 length: 15 residues. The germline gives CDR1 KGHSH, CDR2 LQKENI. Here the CDR3 reads CASSPVGDPYYEQYF. As DNA, the CDR3 is TGTGCCAGCTCACCAGTGGGAGACCCTTACTACGAGCAGTACTTC.

Here the CDR3 DNA reads TGTGCCAGCAGCCCCAGTACAAGCGCTGAAGCTTTCTTT. Translated, it gives CASSPSTSAEAFF. The chain couples TRBV16 to TRBJ1-1; no reliable D call. Germline CDR1 and CDR2: KGHSY and FQNENV. V was clipped by 4 bases and J by 6 bases, with 12 bases between them. This CDR3 comprises 13 residues.

The J gene is TRBJ2-7, the V gene TRBV5-1; 14 bases match TRBD2. Germline CDR1 SGHRS, CDR2 YFSETQ. The CDR3 contains 16 residues. V shed 4 bases, J shed 4 bases, and the junction held 7 bases outside the gene matches. The CDR3 reads CASSGGLAGAAYEQYF. CDR3 bases: TGCGCCAGCAGCGGGGGACTAGCGGGAGCTGCGTACGAGCAGTACTTC.

The chain is built from TRBV5-1 and TRBJ2-5, with 8 bases fitting TRBD1. The germline V gene encodes CDR1 SGHRS and CDR2 YFSETQ. The CDR3 contains 14 residues. The V gene end was trimmed by 4 bases and the J gene end by 4 bases; junction bases not matched to a gene: 6. CDR3 protein: CASSKVGTGETQYF. Here the CDR3 DNA reads TGCGCCAGCAGCAAGGTGGGGACAGGAGAGACCCAGTACTTC.

This chain links TRBV10-3 with TRBJ1-5, with 8 bases that match TRBD1. The CDR3 runs 16 residues. Germline CDR1 ENHRY, CDR2 SYGVKD. V shed 0 bases and J 7 bases; nucleotides not matched to a gene: 8. The CDR3 nucleotides read TGTGCCATCAGTGAGTCGGCAGGGGGCCTAGGACAGCCCCAGCATTTT. Protein sequence: CAISESAGGLGQPQHF.

The chain carries TRBV5-1 and TRBJ2-5, with 11 positions matching TRBD2. This CDR3 comprises 14 residues. Germline-derived CDR1 and CDR2 are SGHRS and YFSETQ. The V and J ends lost 4 bases and 4 bases, in that order; junction bases with no gene match: 3. The CDR3 loop is CASSAGTSGETQYF. For the CDR3, the DNA is TGCGCCAGCAGCGCAGGGACTAGCGGAGAGACCCAGTACTTC.

The chain combines TRBV11-2 with TRBJ2-2; D possibly corresponds to TRBD2 (5 bases). Trimming took off 1 base at V and 5 bases at J, with 20 bases between the two ends. CDR1 is SGHAT, CDR2 FQNNGV, per germline. The CDR3 loop spans 18 amino acids. CDR3 residues: CASSLGFWAGSRTGELFF. The CDR3 DNA reads as TGTGCCAGCAGCTTAGGTTTTTGGGCTGGGAGTAGAACCGGGGAGCTGTTTTTT.

The CDR3 DNA sequence: TGTGCCAGCAGACTTTATGGGGAGGGTGAGGACACCTTC. Amino acid sequence: CASRLYGEGEDTF. The gene calls are TRBV6-6 and TRBJ1-2; D unresolved. The CDR3 is made up of 13 amino acids. The germline gives CDR1 MNHNY, CDR2 SVGAGI (reference sequence). The V end lost 6 bases, the J end lost 12 bases, and 20 bases lay between the germline ends.

The chain employs TRBV29-1 and TRBJ2-3; 9 bases map to TRBD1. Trimming took 4 bases from V and 4 from J; bases not matched to a gene: 9. The CDR3 length is 15 residues. Germline CDR1 SQVTM, CDR2 ANQGSEA. In nucleotides, the CDR3 is TGCAGCGTTGCTCCTGACAGGGGGTTGGCAGATACGCAGTATTTT. Translating gives CSVAPDRGLADTQYF.

V usage is TRBV28 and J usage is TRBJ2-7; perhaps TRBD2 as D (5 bases). The CDR3 totals 15 residues. V dropped 3 bases and J dropped 0 bases, with 12 bases sitting between them. Germline loops: CDR1 MDHEN, CDR2 SYDVKM. This CDR3 is CASSLAGQSSYEQYF. The CDR3 nucleotides are TGTGCCAGCAGTTTGGCGGGCCAGAGCTCCTACGAGCAGTACTTC.

CDR3 region: CASSSSQGIDEAFF. The CDR3 DNA is TGTGCCAGCAGCTCGTCCCAGGGGATTGACGAAGCTTTCTTT. The chain links TRBV5-8 to TRBJ1-1, with D possibly being TRBD1 (6 bases). The CDR3 sequence is 14 residues long. In germline, CDR1 is SGHTS, CDR2 YDEGEE. V shed 3 bases and J shed 8 bases, with 17 bases lying between them.

The genes are TRBV7-6 and TRBJ2-7; 7 bases match TRBD2. Germline CDR1 SGHVS, CDR2 FNYEAQ. With V trimmed by 5 bases and J by 4 bases, 5 bases remained unmatched. The CDR3 spans 13 residues. The CDR3 loop is CASSPTGGYEQYF. The DNA for the CDR3 is TGTGCCAGCAGCCCGACGGGAGGATACGAGCAGTACTTC.

This chain joins TRBV27 and TRBJ2-4, with a tentative D call TRBD2 (5 bases). V lost 4 bases, J lost 8 bases, and 12 bases lay in between. Germline-derived CDR1 and CDR2 are MNHEY and SMNVEV (reference sequence). This CDR3 spans 13 amino acids. Here the CDR3 reads CASSSLVGDIQYF. CDR3 DNA sequence: TGTGCCAGCAGTTCCCTAGTCGGGGACATTCAGTACTTC.

The chain has TRBV7-8 and TRBJ2-7, with 7 bases lining up with TRBD1. This CDR3 has 15 amino acids. The V segment lost 3 bases and the J segment 1 base; nucleotides outside the gene matches: 6. The V gene's germline CDR1 is SGHVS and CDR2 FQNEAQ. The CDR3 region is CASSFSGTASYEQYF. The CDR3 nucleotides are TGTGCCAGCAGCTTTTCCGGGACAGCTTCCTACGAGCAGTACTTC. The whole variable domain, filled in from reference TRBV7-8 and TRBJ2-7, reads GAGVSQSPRYKVAKRGQDVALRCDPISGHVSLFWYQQALGQGPEFLTYFQNEAQLDKSGLPSDRFFAERPEGSVSTLKIQRTQQEDSAVYLCASSFSGTASYEQYFGPGTRLTVT.

The chain carries TRBV9 and TRBJ2-5; 14 bases align to TRBD2. V lost 4 bases and J lost 4; bases outside the gene matches: 6. Per germline, CDR1 SGDLS and CDR2 YYNGEE. The CDR3 runs 16 residues. The CDR3 region has the DNA TGTGCCAGCAGCCCCCAAGGACTAGCGGGGGGAGAGACCCAGTACTTC. Translating gives CASSPQGLAGGETQYF. The entire variable domain, with the rest obtained from reference TRBV9 and TRBJ2-5, is as follows: DSGVTQTPKHLITATGQRVTLRCSPRSGDLSVYWYQQSLDQGLQFLIQYYNGEERAKGNILERFSAQQFPDLHSELNLSSLELGDSALYFCASSPQGLAGGETQYFGPGTRLLVL.

The chain is built from TRBV28 and TRBJ2-7; the match to TRBD2 covers 8 bases. The V segment lost 5 bases and the J segment 4 bases; nucleotides outside the gene matches: 13. Germline V gene lookup returns CDR1 MDHEN and CDR2 SYDVKM. CDR3 length: 16 residues. CDR3 loop: CASSLGRVAGFYEQYF. CDR3 sequence (DNA): TGTGCCAGCAGTCTTGGTAGGGTAGCGGGATTTTACGAGCAGTACTTC.

The J gene is TRBJ2-5, the V gene TRBV27; D is perhaps TRBD2 (6 bases). The V gene lost 6 bases and the J gene lost 2 bases, with 19 bases spanning the gap. CDR1 and CDR2 (germline): MNHEY, SMNVEV (reference sequence). The CDR3 is 16 amino acids. This chain's CDR3 is CASRGRGLPSQETQYF. The CDR3 DNA reads as TGTGCCAGCAGGGGGCGGGGTCTACCTTCACAAGAGACCCAGTACTTC.

Here the CDR3 reads CASSPSEDRGPEAFF. In DNA form, the CDR3 reads TGTGCCAGCTCACCATCCGAAGACAGGGGGCCTGAAGCTTTCTTT. The rearrangement uses TRBV18 and TRBJ1-1, with 10 bases fitting TRBD1. The length of the CDR3 is 15 residues. Per the germline V gene, CDR1 is KGHSH and CDR2 is LQKENI. V lost 2 bases to trimming and J lost 6 bases; unmatched junction nucleotides: 6.

The rearrangement links TRBV7-3 to TRBJ2-7; D unresolved. Germline V gene sequence: CDR1 SGHTA, CDR2 FQGTGA. This CDR3 has 13 residues. V lost 1 base and J lost 7, with 11 bases in between. DNA for the CDR3: TGTGCCAGCAGCTTAAACCCCGATCAGGAGCAGTACTTC. Its protein is CASSLNPDQEQYF.

The V call is TRBV11-2, the J call TRBJ1-1; D is unresolved. Germline V CDR1 and CDR2: SGHAT, FQNNGV. Deletions cut 5 bases from V and 1 base from J, with 8 bases between. The CDR3 length is 13 residues. Here the CDR3 DNA reads TGTGCCAGCAGCCCACGGGAGAACACTGAAGCTTTCTTT. Translation gives CASSPRENTEAFF.

The CDR3 loop reads CSVEGGGGPYNEQFF. CDR3 nucleotides: TGCAGCGTTGAGGGCGGGGGGGGCCCCTACAATGAGCAGTTCTTC. The chain uses TRBV29-1 and TRBJ2-1, with 9 bases identical to TRBD2. Losses at the gene ends were 3 bases for V and 2 bases for J; bases not matched to a gene: 5. The germline V gene encodes CDR1 SQVTM and CDR2 ANQGSEA. The CDR3 loop spans 15 amino acids.

CDR3 in DNA: TGTGCCAGCAGGGTCTCGACAGGGCCGTACGAGCAGTACTTC. Translation gives CASRVSTGPYEQYF. V and J are TRBV27 and TRBJ2-7; 7 bases agree with TRBD1. There are 14 residues in the CDR3. From germline, CDR1 is MNHEY and CDR2 SMNVEV (reference sequence). V gave up 6 bases and J gave up 4 bases; unmatched junction bases: 9.